The 10 T cell receptor beta chains in this list originate from one sample, sequenced in a study of CD8+CD57+ T cells in acquired aplastic anemia. Profiling that covered TCR beta VDJ and CDR3 relied on genomic DNA as its template. TCRdb itself ran the reads through MiXCR, one entry per CDR3 protein. The data contain about 190,000 distinct CDR3 sequences, 64% of them seen just once; the ten biggest clones take up about 43%. Material for sequencing was sorted CD4+, CD8+, or CD8+CD57+ T cells (not recorded which) from PBMCs. The receptors were gathered from a human donor with severe aplastic anemia or a healthy control (not recorded which).

This clonotype was observed a handful of times. The rearrangement links TRBV7-7 to TRBJ2-5, with 9 bases aligning to TRBD1. Germline CDR1 SSHAT, CDR2 FNYEAQ (reference sequence). This CDR3 is 15 amino acids long. The V segment lost 8 bases and the J segment 2 bases; nucleotides outside the gene matches: 9. The CDR3 coding sequence is TGTGCCAGCCCCAAGGACAGGGGACGACAAGAGACCCAGTACTTC. It translates to CASPKDRGRQETQYF.

This clonotype was observed many times. V is TRBV10-1 and J is TRBJ1-1; D perhaps matches TRBD1 (6 bases). V lost 5 bases and J lost 10, with 14 bases in between. The CDR3 spans 12 residues. Germline V gene data show CDR1 as WNHNN and CDR2 as SYGVQD (reference sequence). For the CDR3, the DNA is TGCGCCAGCAGTTATAAACAGGGTATAGCTTTCTTT. The encoded protein is CASSYKQGIAFF.

This clonotype was detected a few times. The rearrangement links TRBV20-1 to TRBJ2-7; D is perhaps TRBD2 (5 bases). There are 11 residues in the CDR3. In germline, CDR1 is DFQATT, CDR2 SNEGSKA (reference sequence). The V and J ends lost 6 bases and 4 bases respectively, with 10 bases between them. The CDR3 DNA sequence: TGCAGTGCCCCGAGCGGTTACGAGCAGTACTTC. Translating gives CSAPSGYEQYF.

The V call is TRBV19, the J call TRBJ2-7; D not resolved. Germline V gene data show CDR1 as LNHDA and CDR2 as SQIVND (reference sequence). The germline V and J ends were trimmed by 4 bases and 2 bases, with 9 bases remaining between them. CDR3 length equals 13 residues. The CDR3 sequence is CASSRTATYEQYF. CDR3 coding DNA: TGTGCCAGTAGTAGGACGGCTACCTACGAGCAGTACTTC.

The chain has TRBV5-1 and TRBJ1-4, with D possibly TRBD1 on 5 matching bases. CDR1 and CDR2 (germline): SGHRS, YFSETQ. V lost 3 bases and J lost 3, with 9 bases in between. CDR3 length: 14 residues. Here the CDR3 DNA reads TGCGCCAGCAGCTCGACAGAGCCTAATGAAAAACTGTTTTTT. Amino acids: CASSSTEPNEKLFF.

The chain has TRBV7-8 and TRBJ2-1; 15 nucleotides agree with TRBD2. Germline CDR1 is SGHVS and CDR2 is FQNEAQ. V gave up 3 bases and J gave up 8 bases; unmatched junction bases: 8. CDR3 size: 17 residues. CDR3 DNA sequence: TGTGCCAGCAGCTTCCACGGACTAGCGGGGGGGCAGCATGAGCAGTTCTTC. Protein: CASSFHGLAGGQHEQFF.

The rearrangement links TRBV7-9 to TRBJ2-7, with a possible D match to TRBD1 (6 bases). The V gene lost 3 bases and the J gene lost 2 bases, with 14 bases spanning the gap. CDR1 SEHNR and CDR2 FQNEAQ come from the germline V gene (reference sequence). The CDR3 spans 15 residues. The chain's CDR3 is CASSLGQGNTYEQYF. For the CDR3, the DNA is TGTGCCAGCAGCTTGGGGCAGGGGAACACCTACGAGCAGTACTTC.

This chain joins TRBV5-1 and TRBJ2-5, with D tentatively TRBD2 (6 bases). CDR3 length: 15 residues. Germline lookup yields CDR1 SGHRS and CDR2 YFSETQ. Between the trimmed V and J ends, which lost 3 bases and 2 bases, there was a span of 14 bases. CDR3: CASSWMTRGQETQYF. The CDR3 region has the DNA TGCGCCAGCAGCTGGATGACTAGAGGACAAGAGACCCAGTACTTC.

V and J are TRBV30 and TRBJ1-1, with D perhaps matching TRBD1 (5 bases). V was trimmed by 5 bases and J by 0 bases, leaving 13 bases between them. The CDR3 has 14 amino acids. Per the germline V gene, CDR1 is GTSNPN and CDR2 is SVGIG (reference sequence). The CDR3 is CAWQQVAMNTEAFF. The CDR3 DNA reads TGTGCCTGGCAACAGGTTGCGATGAACACTGAAGCTTTCTTT.

The chain recombines TRBV12-3 or TRBV12-4 with TRBJ1-2, with 7 bases that match TRBD1. The length of the CDR3 is 12 residues. The V and J ends lost 2 bases and 10 bases, in that order; junction bases with no gene match: 4. CDR3 nucleotide sequence: TGTGCCAGCAGTTTAATGGACAGGAACTACACCTTC. Amino acid sequence: CASSLMDRNYTF.